The present T cell receptor beta chain was sequenced within a study of shared clonotypes between healthy human individuals. Study overall: Donor ages ranged 18 to 49 years: a couple of women, a few men. Whole-study findings and limits: Naive subsets generally had larger estimated richness than memory subsets.

The test was conducted at deep level. Authors' processing steps: There were no quality scores in the junction-only immunoSEQ sequences, so filtering differed. Assay used: immunoSEQ multiplex PCR; TCRdb lists only in-frame clones, some missing. V, J and clone size reflect that table, while D and trimming were determined from the DNA. The sample yields 2 million to 2.5 million clones, more than 85% seen once. With regard to this clone: The antigen remains undetermined. Within the sample, other DNA sequences also encode this same CDR3.

This CDR3 contains 14 residues. With 1 base removed from V and 2 bases from J, the gap between germline ends came to 9 bases. Germline values: CDR1 SGHTA, CDR2 FQGNSA. The origin of this receptor is a man between 18 and 35 years old in good health. Some clones in this sample may be carry-over from other donors' samples. The genes are TRBV7-2 and TRBJ2-7, with D possibly TRBD1 on 6 matching bases. The sequenced sample was naive CD4+ T cells from PBMCs. The subset denotes: CD45RA+ positively selected. CDR3 sequence reads: CASSLGRGPYEQYF. The CDR3 DNA reads TGTGCCAGCAGCTTAGGCAGGGGACCCTACGAGCAGTACTTC.